The T cell receptor beta chain under discussion was sequenced for a study of shared clonotypes between healthy human individuals. Only in-frame clones appear in the TCRdb table, and some are missing; sequencing was by immunoSEQ multiplex PCR. The table includes about 2.4 million clones, more than 90% detected once. In the case of this clone: Its antigen is as yet unknown.

Donors were healthy HIV-negative adults without recent acute infections or vaccinations. Each sample came from a Caucasian adult donor living in Nashville, Tennessee. CD4+ cells were split into CD45RA+ naive and CD45RA-negative memory subsets. Findings and limits, study-wide: Only a few donors were included, so the genetic and exposure-history diversity represented was limited.

V lost 3 bases to trimming and J lost 2 bases; unmatched junction nucleotides: 5. The CDR3 spans 15 residues. CDR1 MGHDK and CDR2 SYGVNS come from the germline V gene. Sequenced sample: naive CD4+ T cells sorted from blood. The subset was: CD45RA+ positively selected. The genes are TRBV25-1 and TRBJ2-5, with 8 bases identical to TRBD2. This clonotype was sampled from a man between 18 and 29 years old in good health. The CDR3 loop reads CASSERLAYQETQYF. DNA of the CDR3: TGTGCCAGCAGTGAGCGACTAGCGTATCAAGAGACCCAGTACTTC.